This T cell receptor (beta chain) emerged from a study of T-cell memory formation after mild COVID-19. A few counts support this clonotype. This CDR3 contains 11 residues. The V end was cut by 5 bases, the J end by 2 bases, with 6 bases between. Germline CDR1 is SQVTM and CDR2 is ANQGSEA. In TCRdb, the 5' RACE reads were re-called with MiXCR into one record per CDR3 protein. This repertoire shows under 700,000 distinct CDR3 sequences, roughly 22% found once; its top ten account for approximately 12%. The sequenced sample consisted of PBMCs or a T cell subset sorted from them (not recorded which). This receptor was obtained from an adult woman who had mild COVID-19 (a few samples of this study predate the infection). Cell type and time point are not known. The rearrangement links TRBV29-1 to TRBJ2-5; D ambiguous. CDR3 region: CSVLRQETQYF. The CDR3 DNA follows: TGCAGCGTTCTACGTCAAGAGACCCAGTACTTC.